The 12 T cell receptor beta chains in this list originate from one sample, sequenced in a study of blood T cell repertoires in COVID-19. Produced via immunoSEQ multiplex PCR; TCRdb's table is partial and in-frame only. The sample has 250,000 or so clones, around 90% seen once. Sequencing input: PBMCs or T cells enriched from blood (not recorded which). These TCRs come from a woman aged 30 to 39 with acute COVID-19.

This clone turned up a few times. This CDR3 is CASSYSRDSDTQYF. DNA for the CDR3: TGTGCCAGCAGTTACTCGAGGGATAGCGATACGCAGTATTTT. The V gene is TRBV6-5, the J gene TRBJ2-3; TRBD2 is a possible D gene (5 bases). Germline-derived CDR1 and CDR2 are MNHEY and SVGAGI. V lost 0 bases to trimming and J lost 6 bases, with 10 bases between them. The CDR3 sequence is 14 residues long.

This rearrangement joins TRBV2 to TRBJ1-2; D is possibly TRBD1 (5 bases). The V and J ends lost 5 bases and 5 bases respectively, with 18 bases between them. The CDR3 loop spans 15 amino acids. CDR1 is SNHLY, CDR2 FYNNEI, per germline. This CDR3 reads CASSLGGPSEYGYTF. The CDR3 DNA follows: TGTGCCAGCAGTCTCGGGGGTCCCTCCGAATATGGCTACACCTTC.

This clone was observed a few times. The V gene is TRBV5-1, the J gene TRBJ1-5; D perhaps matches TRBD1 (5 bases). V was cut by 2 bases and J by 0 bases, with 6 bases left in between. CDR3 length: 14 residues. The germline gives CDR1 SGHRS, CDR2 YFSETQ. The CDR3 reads CASSLGVSNQPQHF. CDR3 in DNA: TGCGCCAGCAGCTTAGGGGTTAGCAATCAGCCCCAGCATTTT.

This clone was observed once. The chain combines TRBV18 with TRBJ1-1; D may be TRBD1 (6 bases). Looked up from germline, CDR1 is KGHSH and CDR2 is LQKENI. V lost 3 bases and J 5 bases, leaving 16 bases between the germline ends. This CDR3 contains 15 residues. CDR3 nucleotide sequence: TGTGCCAGCTCACCTGTGACAGGAGGAGGTACTGAAGCTTTCTTT. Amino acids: CASSPVTGGGTEAFF.

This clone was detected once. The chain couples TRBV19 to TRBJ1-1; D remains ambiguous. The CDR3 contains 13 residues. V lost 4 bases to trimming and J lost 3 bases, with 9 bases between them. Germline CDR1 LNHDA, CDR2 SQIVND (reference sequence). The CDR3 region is CASSNGIDTEAFF. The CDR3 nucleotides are TGTGCCAGTAGTAACGGGATTGACACTGAAGCTTTCTTT.

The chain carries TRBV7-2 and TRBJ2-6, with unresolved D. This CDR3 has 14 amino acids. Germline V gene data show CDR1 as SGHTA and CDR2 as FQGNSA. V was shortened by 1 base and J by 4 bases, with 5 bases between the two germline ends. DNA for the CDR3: TGTGCCAGCAGCTTAGGCCAGGGGGCCAACGTCCTGACTTTC. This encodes CASSLGQGANVLTF.

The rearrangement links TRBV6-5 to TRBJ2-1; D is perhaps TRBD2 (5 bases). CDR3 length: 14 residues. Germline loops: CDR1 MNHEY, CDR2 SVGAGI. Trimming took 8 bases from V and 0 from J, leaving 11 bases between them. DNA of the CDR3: TGTGCCAGCGGGGAGACCGGCTCCTACAATGAGCAGTTCTTC. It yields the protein CASGETGSYNEQFF.

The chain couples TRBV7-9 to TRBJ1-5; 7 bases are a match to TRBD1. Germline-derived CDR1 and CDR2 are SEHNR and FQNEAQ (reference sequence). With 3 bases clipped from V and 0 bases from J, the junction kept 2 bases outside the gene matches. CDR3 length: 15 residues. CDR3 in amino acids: CASSLGQYSNQPQHF. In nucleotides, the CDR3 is TGTGCCAGCAGCTTGGGACAGTATAGCAATCAGCCCCAGCATTTT.

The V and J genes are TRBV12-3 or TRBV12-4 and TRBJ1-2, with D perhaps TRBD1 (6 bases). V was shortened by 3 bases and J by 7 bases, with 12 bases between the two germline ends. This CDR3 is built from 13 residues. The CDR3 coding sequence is TGTGCCAGCAGTTTGCGGGGGCCCGGTGGCTACACCTTC. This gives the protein CASSLRGPGGYTF.

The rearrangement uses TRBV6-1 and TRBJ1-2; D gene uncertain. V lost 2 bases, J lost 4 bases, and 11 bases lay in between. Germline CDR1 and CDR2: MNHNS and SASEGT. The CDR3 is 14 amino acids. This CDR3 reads CASSEFRGPYGYTF. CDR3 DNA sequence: TGTGCCAGCAGTGAATTTCGGGGTCCCTATGGCTACACCTTC.

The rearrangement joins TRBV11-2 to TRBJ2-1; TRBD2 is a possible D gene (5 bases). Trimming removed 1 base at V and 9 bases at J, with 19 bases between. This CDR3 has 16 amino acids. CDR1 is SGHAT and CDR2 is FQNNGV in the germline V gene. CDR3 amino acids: CASSLGSGTVGIEQFF. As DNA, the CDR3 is TGTGCCAGCAGCTTAGGGTCAGGAACCGTCGGGATTGAGCAGTTCTTC. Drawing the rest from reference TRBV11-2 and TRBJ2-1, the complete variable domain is EAGVAQSPRYKIIEKRQSVAFWCNPISGHATLYWYQQILGQGPKLLIQFQNNGVVDDSQLPKDRFSAERLKGVDSTLKIQPAKLEDSAVYLCASSLGSGTVGIEQFFGPGTRLTVL.

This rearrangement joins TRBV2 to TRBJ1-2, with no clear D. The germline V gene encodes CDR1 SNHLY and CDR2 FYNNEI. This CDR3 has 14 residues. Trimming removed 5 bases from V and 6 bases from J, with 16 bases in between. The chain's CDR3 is CASSPNDRLHGYTF. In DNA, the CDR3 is TGTGCCAGCAGTCCAAATGACCGACTCCATGGCTACACCTTC.